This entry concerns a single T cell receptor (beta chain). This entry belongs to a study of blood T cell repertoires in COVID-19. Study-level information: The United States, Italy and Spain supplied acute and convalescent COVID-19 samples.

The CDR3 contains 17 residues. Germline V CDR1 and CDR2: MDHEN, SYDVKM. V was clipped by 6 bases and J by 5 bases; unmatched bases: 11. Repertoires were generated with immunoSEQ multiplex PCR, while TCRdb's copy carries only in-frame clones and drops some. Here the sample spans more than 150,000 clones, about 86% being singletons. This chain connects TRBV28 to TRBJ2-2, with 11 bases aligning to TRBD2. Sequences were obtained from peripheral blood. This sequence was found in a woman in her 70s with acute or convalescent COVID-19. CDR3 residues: CASSPLGSGRATGELFF. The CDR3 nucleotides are TGTGCCAGCAGCCCTCTTGGTAGCGGGAGGGCTACCGGGGAGCTGTTTTTT.